Described below is a single T cell receptor beta chain sequence and its context. Its antigen is currently not known. Base qualities are not provided; no much larger clone lies one nucleotide away. These data originate in a study of T cell changes during pregnancy in multiple sclerosis (dated by TCRdb to between 2018 and 2020). Notes on the research overall: In women with multiple sclerosis, the researchers looked at how the T cell repertoire shifted as pregnancy progressed.

Library prep was done by the immunoSEQ multiplex PCR assay. TCRdb obtained this table from immuneACCESS and retained in-frame rearrangements with V and J assigned. These tables miss some clones; where compared with another copy, unresolved V genes account for less than half of the shortfall, and the remainder is unexplained. The table for this sample lists 30,000 to 35,000 clones; around 89% of them were counted only once. The ten largest clonotypes hold about 0.58% of the sample. V and J are trimmed by 8 bases and 5 bases, and the gene matches miss 6 bases of the junction. The CDR3 has 13 amino acids, counting the end cysteine and phenylalanine. Only the CDR3 DNA is retained, 39 bases long and in frame from the first base. According to the germline V gene, CDR1 reads SNHLY and CDR2 reads FYNNEI.

The source was CD4+ T cells from peripheral blood mononuclear cells, collected in the third trimester of pregnancy. The chain links TRBV2 with TRBJ1-5; TRBD1 agrees with 7 junctional bases. The source of this sequence is a female donor in good health, enrolled as a control in a pregnancy study. The DNA sequence is TGTGCCAGCCGCGGACAGGTCTATCAGCCCCAGCATTTT. Its translation reads: CASRGQVYQPQHF.